These T cell receptor beta chains were read from a single sample in a study of EBV T-cell therapy then PD-1 blockade in nasopharyngeal carcinoma. TCRdb keeps only in-frame clones here, not all; method: immunoSEQ multiplex PCR. The sample lists some 15,000 clones, 84% occurring once. For these TCRs, the target antigens are not known. The specimen was CD8+ T cells from blood, collected at roughly day 110 from a patient whose treatment included autologous EBV-specific T cells and nivolumab. These receptors all come from a man in his forties or fifties with nasopharyngeal carcinoma. CDR3s include the opening cysteine and the closing phenylalanine or tryptophan. The order of the fields is J gene, D gene, V gene, clone size, CDR3 DNA, CDR3 protein. A D gene is named only where the DNA matches it firmly. Clone size is shown for a subset of rows, as once, few, many or a class of expanded clone.

>TRBJ2-1|TRBD2|TRBV27|few
TGTGCCAGCAGTTTAATAAACCCGACGGGGCGGGGGGGCCATGAGCAGTTCTTC
CASSLINPTGRGGHEQFF
>TRBJ1-4|NA|TRBV7-9|NA
TGTGCCAGCCGGCGGGCCGGGGAAAAACTGTTTTTT
CASRRAGEKLFF
>TRBJ1-1|NA|TRBV25-1|NA
TGTGCCAGCAGCCTTCAGGGGAACACTGAAGCTTTCTTT
CASSLQGNTEAFF
>TRBJ2-7|TRBD2|TRBV5-4|NA
TGTGCCAGCAGCCTGGGACTAGCGGGGGTCGAGCAGTACTTC
CASSLGLAGVEQYF
>TRBJ2-3|NA|TRBV2|NA
TGTGCCAGCAGCGGGACGGAGTACACAGATACGCAGTATTTT
CASSGTEYTDTQYF
>TRBJ2-1|NA|TRBV6-4|NA
TGTGCCAGCAGTGCTGGCGGGGACAACAATGAGCAGTTCTTC
CASSAGGDNNEQFF
>TRBJ1-2|TRBD1|TRBV4-1|NA
TGCGCCAGCAGCCAAGATAAGGGGGCCGCTATTGGCTACACCTTC
CASSQDKGAAIGYTF
>TRBJ1-4|NA|TRBV12-3/TRBV12-4|NA
TGTGCCAGCAGTTTCGTTGGTTATGAAAAACTGTTTTTT
CASSFVGYEKLFF
>TRBJ2-1|NA|TRBV10-3|NA
TGTGCCACCGAGGGCCAAGGGGACAATGAGCAGTTCTTC
CATEGQGDNEQFF
>TRBJ1-5|TRBD1|TRBV7-9|NA
TGTGCCAGCAGCTCAACAGGGGTGGGCAATCAGCCCCAGCATTTT
CASSSTGVGNQPQHF
>TRBJ2-7|TRBD2|TRBV4-3|NA
TGCGCCAGCAGCCAAGATCCAAGCGGGGGCCTACCGTGGGAGCAGTACTTC
CASSQDPSGGLPWEQYF
>TRBJ2-5|NA|TRBV25-1|NA
TGTGCCAGCAGCAGGGACTGGAACCAAGAGACCCAGTACTTC
CASSRDWNQETQYF
>TRBJ2-1|TRBD2|TRBV4-3|once
TGCGCCAGCAGCCACCTAGCGGGGGGGCCCTACAATGAGCAGTTCTTC
CASSHLAGGPYNEQFF
>TRBJ1-1|NA|TRBV9|NA
TGTGCCAGCAGCGTAGTCTCGGGACACCTAATGAACACTGAAGCTTTCTTT
CASSVVSGHLMNTEAFF
>TRBJ1-4|NA|TRBV3-1/TRBV3-2|NA
TGTGCCAGCAGCCTTCAAACAACTAATGAAAAACTGTTTTTT
CASSLQTTNEKLFF
>TRBJ2-3|TRBD2|TRBV9|NA
TGTGCCAGCAGCCCCGGACTAGCGGGGGCACGGAATACGCAGTATTTT
CASSPGLAGARNTQYF
>TRBJ2-3|NA|TRBV9|NA
TGTGCCAGCAGCGACCGAATCACAGATACGCAGTATTTT
CASSDRITDTQYF
>TRBJ1-2|NA|TRBV18|NA
TGTGCCAGCTCACCAGTCCAACGGGACTATGGCTACACCTTC
CASSPVQRDYGYTF
>TRBJ1-5|TRBD1|TRBV27|once
TGTGCCAGCAGTCCCGGGACAGGGGCCAATCAGCCCCAGCATTTT
CASSPGTGANQPQHF
>TRBJ2-1|TRBD2|TRBV10-3|NA
TGTGCCATCAGCCTAGCGGGTCCGGACAATGAGCAGTTCTTC
CAISLAGPDNEQFF
>TRBJ1-2|NA|TRBV9|NA
TGTGCCAGCAGCCCGACGGGGGTTGGTCCTTCTAACTATGGCTACACCTTC
CASSPTGVGPSNYGYTF
>TRBJ1-1|NA|TRBV11-1|few
TGTGCCAGCAGCGCGGGCGAGTGGGCAGTGAACACTGAAGCTTTCTTT
CASSAGEWAVNTEAFF
>TRBJ1-1|TRBD1|TRBV10-3|NA
TGTGCCATCAGCCAGGGGGAAAGGAACACTGAAGCTTTCTTT
CAISQGERNTEAFF
>TRBJ2-7|NA|TRBV19|NA
TGTGCCAGTAGTACTACTGAGGGCTACGAGCAGTACTTC
CASSTTEGYEQYF
>TRBJ1-2|NA|TRBV2|NA
TGTGCCAGCCGACAGGTCATAACCGATGGCTACACCTTC
CASRQVITDGYTF
>TRBJ1-2|TRBD1|TRBV7-2|once
TGTGCCAGCAGCGCCCCAGGGACAGGGTTTGGCTACACCTTC
CASSAPGTGFGYTF
>TRBJ1-2|NA|TRBV7-9|NA
TGTGCCAGCGTGAATGTTCATGGCTACACCTTC
CASVNVHGYTF
>TRBJ2-3|TRBD2|TRBV15|NA
TGTGCCACCAGCAAAGATGAACCCCTAGCGGGGGGCACAGATACGCAGTATTTT
CATSKDEPLAGGTDTQYF
>TRBJ1-5|NA|TRBV7-2|NA
TGTGCCAGCAGTGACAGGTCTAGGAGGGATCAGCCCCAGCATTTT
CASSDRSRRDQPQHF
>TRBJ1-1|NA|TRBV25-1|NA
TGTGCCAGCAGCCAGATTCTTTTCACTGAAGCTTTCTTT
CASSQILFTEAFF
>TRBJ2-7|TRBD1|TRBV25-1|medium-sized
TGTGCCAGCAGACAGGGGTTGGAAGAGCAGTACTTC
CASRQGLEEQYF
>TRBJ2-7|TRBD2|TRBV6-5|NA
TGTGCCAGCAGTTACTGGGGTAGCGGGTACGAGCAGTACTTC
CASSYWGSGYEQYF
>TRBJ2-2|NA|TRBV5-1|NA
TGCGCCAGCAGCACGTCCGCCGGGGAGCTGTTTTTT
CASSTSAGELFF
>TRBJ2-6|NA|TRBV6-2/TRBV6-3|NA
TGTGCCAGCAGCGTACTCTCTGGGGCCAACGTCCTGACTTTC
CASSVLSGANVLTF
>TRBJ2-1|NA|TRBV6-2/TRBV6-3|NA
TGTGCCAGCAGCGGACACGACTACAATGAGCAGTTCTTC
CASSGHDYNEQFF
>TRBJ1-5|NA|TRBV3-1/TRBV3-2|NA
TGTGCCAGCAGCCAAGAGTCTGGGACATTTCCCCAGCATTTT
CASSQESGTFPQHF
>TRBJ2-6|TRBD1|TRBV4-2|NA
TGTGCCAGCAGCCAGGAAACAGGGGTAGGGGCCAACGTCCTGACTTTC
CASSQETGVGANVLTF
>TRBJ2-1|NA|TRBV6-1|NA
TGTGCCAGCAGTGAGAGTTACAATGAGCAGTTCTTC
CASSESYNEQFF
>TRBJ2-7|NA|TRBV19|NA
TGTGCCAGTAGTATCTCAGGGTTCTACGAGCAGTACTTC
CASSISGFYEQYF
>TRBJ1-1|NA|TRBV4-1|NA
TGCGCCAGCAGCAACAATGAAGCTTTCTTT
CASSNNEAFF
>TRBJ2-3|NA|TRBV28|NA
TGTGCCAGCAGTTTTTTACAGGGCACAGATACGCAGTATTTT
CASSFLQGTDTQYF
>TRBJ2-1|NA|TRBV13|NA
TGTGCCAGCAGCGCGCGGCACAGTTCATGGAATGAGCAGTTCTTC
CASSARHSSWNEQFF
>TRBJ1-2|NA|TRBV27|NA
TGTGCCAGCAGTTTAGGGCCGTACTATGGCTACACCTTC
CASSLGPYYGYTF
>TRBJ2-7|TRBD1|TRBV6-2/TRBV6-3|NA
TGTGCCAGCAGTTGGGGGGACAGGGAAGCCTACGAGCAGTACTTC
CASSWGDREAYEQYF
>TRBJ2-2|NA|TRBV5-4|NA
TGTGCCAGCCCCTTAACCACCGGGGAGCTGTTTTTT
CASPLTTGELFF
>TRBJ2-2|TRBD1|TRBV6-2/TRBV6-3|NA
TGTGCCAGCAGTTTCGACAGGGTTTCCGGGGAGCTGTTTTTT
CASSFDRVSGELFF
>TRBJ2-7|TRBD1|TRBV6-6|few
TGTGCCAGCAGCTGGGACAGGGCCTACGAGCAGTACTTC
CASSWDRAYEQYF
>TRBJ2-5|TRBD2|TRBV3-1/TRBV3-2|NA
TGTGCCAGCAGTGCGACTAGCCCAGGGACCCAGTACTTC
CASSATSPGTQYF
>TRBJ2-3|TRBD2|TRBV5-5|NA
TGTGCCAGCAGCTTGGAAGGAGCTAGCGGGGGCACAGATACGCAGTATTTT
CASSLEGASGGTDTQYF